The following is a T cell receptor (beta chain) sequence with its context. The antigen is unknown. The time point: week 23, last vaccination. Vaccine doses each comprised 300 ug of mutant IDH1 20-mer peptide, with topical imiquimod. Those who donated had recent WHO grade 3 or 4 IDH1-mutant, ATRX-lost astrocytomas. This entry belongs to a study of a mutant IDH1 vaccine in newly diagnosed glioma. Study in general: Patients arrived already treated with radiotherapy, temozolomide, or both, most having had both.

Produced via immunoSEQ multiplex PCR; TCRdb's table is partial and in-frame only. The data contain 25,000 to 30,000 clones, around 83% of them singletons. Study-level findings and limits: Alterations occurring in top peripheral T cell clonotypes seemed unrelated to pseudoprogression. Researchers report vaccine-induced immune responses in roughly 94% of patients.

With 5 bases removed from V and 1 base from J, the gap between germline ends came to 12 bases. This CDR3 has 14 amino acids. The germline V gene has CDR1 SGHNT and CDR2 YYREEE (reference sequence). The source of this sequence is a woman under 40 with glioma. The source was PBMCs, collected from a glioma patient whose treatment included an IDH1 peptide vaccine. The chain joins TRBV5-4 to TRBJ2-5, with a tentative D call TRBD1 (7 bases). CDR3 bases: TGTGCCAGCAGGGGGGGACAGCTCCAAGAGACCCAGTACTTC. Protein: CASRGGQLQETQYF.